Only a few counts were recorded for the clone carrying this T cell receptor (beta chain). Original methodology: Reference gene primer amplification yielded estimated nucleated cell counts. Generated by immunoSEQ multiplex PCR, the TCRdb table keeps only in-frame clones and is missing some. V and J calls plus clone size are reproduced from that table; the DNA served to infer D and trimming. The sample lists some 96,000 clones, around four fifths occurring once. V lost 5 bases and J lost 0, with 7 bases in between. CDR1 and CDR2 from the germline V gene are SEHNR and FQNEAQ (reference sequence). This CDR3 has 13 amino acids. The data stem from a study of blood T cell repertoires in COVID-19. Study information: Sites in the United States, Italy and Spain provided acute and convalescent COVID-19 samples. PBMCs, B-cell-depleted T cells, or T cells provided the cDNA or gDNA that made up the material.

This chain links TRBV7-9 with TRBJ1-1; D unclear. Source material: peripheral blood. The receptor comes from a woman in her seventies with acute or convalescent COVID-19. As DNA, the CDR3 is TGTGCCAGCAGCCAAAAAATGAACACTGAAGCTTTCTTT. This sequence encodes CASSQKMNTEAFF. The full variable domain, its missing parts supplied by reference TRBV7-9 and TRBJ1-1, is DTGVSQNPRHKITKRGQNVTFRCDPISEHNRLYWYRQTLGQGPEFLTYFQNEAQLEKSRLLSDRFSAERPKGSFSTLEIQRTEQGDSAMYLCASSQKMNTEAFFGQGTRLTVV.